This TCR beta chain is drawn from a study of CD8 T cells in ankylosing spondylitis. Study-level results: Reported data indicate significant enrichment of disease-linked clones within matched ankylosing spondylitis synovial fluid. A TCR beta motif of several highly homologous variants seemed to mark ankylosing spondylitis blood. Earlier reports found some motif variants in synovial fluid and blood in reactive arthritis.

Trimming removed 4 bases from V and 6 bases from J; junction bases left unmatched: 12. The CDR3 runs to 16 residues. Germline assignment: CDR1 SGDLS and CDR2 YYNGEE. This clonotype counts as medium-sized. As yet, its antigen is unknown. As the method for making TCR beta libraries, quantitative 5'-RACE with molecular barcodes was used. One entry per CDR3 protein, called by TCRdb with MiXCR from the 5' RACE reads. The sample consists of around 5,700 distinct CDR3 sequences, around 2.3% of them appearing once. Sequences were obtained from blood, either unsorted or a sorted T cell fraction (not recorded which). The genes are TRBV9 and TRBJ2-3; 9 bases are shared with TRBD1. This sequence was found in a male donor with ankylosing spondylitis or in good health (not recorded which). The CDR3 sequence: CASSPDRGGVGDTQYF. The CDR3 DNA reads TGTGCCAGCAGCCCAGACAGGGGGGGAGTAGGTGATACGCAGTATTTT.